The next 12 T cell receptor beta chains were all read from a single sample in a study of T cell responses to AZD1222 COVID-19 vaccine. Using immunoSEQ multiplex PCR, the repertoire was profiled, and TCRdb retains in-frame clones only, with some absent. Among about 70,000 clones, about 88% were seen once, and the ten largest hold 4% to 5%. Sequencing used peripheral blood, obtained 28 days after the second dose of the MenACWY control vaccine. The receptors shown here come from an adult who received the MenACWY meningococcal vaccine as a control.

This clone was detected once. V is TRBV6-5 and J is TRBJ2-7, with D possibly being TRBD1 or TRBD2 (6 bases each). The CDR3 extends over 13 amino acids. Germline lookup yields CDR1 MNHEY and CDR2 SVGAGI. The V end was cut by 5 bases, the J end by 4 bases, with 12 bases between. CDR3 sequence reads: CASSPRGGYEQYF. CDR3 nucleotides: TGTGCCAGCAGTCCCCGAGGGGGGTACGAGCAGTACTTC.

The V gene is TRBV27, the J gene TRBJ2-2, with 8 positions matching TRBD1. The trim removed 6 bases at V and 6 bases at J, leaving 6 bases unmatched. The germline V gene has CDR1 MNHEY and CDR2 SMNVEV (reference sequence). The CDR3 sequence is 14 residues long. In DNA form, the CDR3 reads TGTGCCAGCAGACGGACAGGGTCCCCCGGGGAGCTGTTTTTT. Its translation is CASRRTGSPGELFF.

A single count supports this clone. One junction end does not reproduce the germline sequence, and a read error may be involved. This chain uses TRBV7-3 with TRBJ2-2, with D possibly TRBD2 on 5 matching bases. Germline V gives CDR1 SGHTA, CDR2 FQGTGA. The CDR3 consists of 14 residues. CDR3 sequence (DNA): TGTGCCAGCAGCTTCTATACTAGGGAAAGGGATCGTGTTTTT. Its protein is CASSFYTRERDRVF.

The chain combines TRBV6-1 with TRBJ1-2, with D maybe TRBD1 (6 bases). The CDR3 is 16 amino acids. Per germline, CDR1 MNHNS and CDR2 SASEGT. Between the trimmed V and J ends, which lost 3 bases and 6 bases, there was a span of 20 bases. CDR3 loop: CASSESWGGMPNGYTF. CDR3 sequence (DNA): TGTGCCAGCAGTGAGTCCTGGGGGGGCATGCCCAATGGCTACACCTTC.

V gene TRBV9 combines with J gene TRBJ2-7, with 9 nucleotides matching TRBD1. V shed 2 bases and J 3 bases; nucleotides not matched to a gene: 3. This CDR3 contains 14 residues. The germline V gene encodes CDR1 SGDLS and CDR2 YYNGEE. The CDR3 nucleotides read TGTGCCAGCAGCGTTGGGACAGGGAACTACGAGCAGTACTTC. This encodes CASSVGTGNYEQYF. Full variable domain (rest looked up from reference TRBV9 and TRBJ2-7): DSGVTQTPKHLITATGQRVTLRCSPRSGDLSVYWYQQSLDQGLQFLIQYYNGEERAKGNILERFSAQQFPDLHSELNLSSLELGDSALYFCASSVGTGNYEQYFGPGTRLTVT.

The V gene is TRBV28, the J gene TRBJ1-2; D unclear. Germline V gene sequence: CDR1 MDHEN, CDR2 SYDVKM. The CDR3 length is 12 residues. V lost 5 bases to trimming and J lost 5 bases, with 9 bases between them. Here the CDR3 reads CASSPSSYGYTF. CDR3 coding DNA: TGTGCCAGCAGTCCTTCATCGTATGGCTACACCTTC.

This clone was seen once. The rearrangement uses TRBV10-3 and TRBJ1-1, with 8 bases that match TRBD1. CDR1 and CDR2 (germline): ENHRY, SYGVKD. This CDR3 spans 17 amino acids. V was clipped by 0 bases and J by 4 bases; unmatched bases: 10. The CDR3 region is CAISESGQGAIFTEAFF. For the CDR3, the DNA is TGTGCCATCAGTGAGTCAGGACAGGGTGCCATCTTCACTGAAGCTTTCTTT.

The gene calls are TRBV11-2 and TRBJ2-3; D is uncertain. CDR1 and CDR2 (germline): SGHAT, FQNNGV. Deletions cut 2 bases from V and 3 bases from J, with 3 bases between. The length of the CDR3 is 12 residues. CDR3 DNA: TGTGCCAGCAGCTTATGGACAGATACGCAGTATTTT. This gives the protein CASSLWTDTQYF.

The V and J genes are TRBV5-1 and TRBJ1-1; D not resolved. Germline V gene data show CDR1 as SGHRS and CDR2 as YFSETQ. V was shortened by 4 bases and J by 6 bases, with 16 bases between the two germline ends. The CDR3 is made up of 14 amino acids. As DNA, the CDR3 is TGCGCCAGCAGCCCAACACGGGGAACGCCTGAAGCTTTCTTT. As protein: CASSPTRGTPEAFF.

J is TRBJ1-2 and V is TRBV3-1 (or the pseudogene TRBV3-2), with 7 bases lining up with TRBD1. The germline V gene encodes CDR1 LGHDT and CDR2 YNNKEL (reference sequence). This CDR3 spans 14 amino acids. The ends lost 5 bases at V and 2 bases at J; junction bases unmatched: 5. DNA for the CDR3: TGTGCCAGCAGCAGCCCGGGACAGAACTATGGCTACACCTTC. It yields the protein CASSSPGQNYGYTF.

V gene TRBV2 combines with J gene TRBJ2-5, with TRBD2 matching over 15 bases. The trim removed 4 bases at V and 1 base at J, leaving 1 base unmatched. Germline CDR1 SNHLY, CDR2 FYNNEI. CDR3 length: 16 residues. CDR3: CASSAGLAGGQETQYF. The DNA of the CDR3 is TGTGCCAGCAGTGCGGGACTAGCGGGGGGCCAAGAGACCCAGTACTTC.

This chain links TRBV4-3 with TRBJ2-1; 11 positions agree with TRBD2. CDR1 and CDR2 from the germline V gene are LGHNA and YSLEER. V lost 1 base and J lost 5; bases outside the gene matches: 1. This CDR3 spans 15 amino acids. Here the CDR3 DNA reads TGCGCCAGCAGCCAAGGACTAGCGGGAAACAATGAGCAGTTCTTC. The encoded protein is CASSQGLAGNNEQFF.